Each of the 13 T cell receptor beta chains below was sequenced from the same sample in a study of OX40 agonist ivuxolimab in advanced cancers. Using immunoSEQ multiplex PCR, the repertoire was profiled, and TCRdb retains in-frame clones only, with some absent. The sample includes tens of thousands of clones, 70% to 90% of them seen just once. Sequencing was performed on CD4+ or CD8+ T cells sorted from blood, taken in a trial of the OX40 agonist ivuxolimab. Source of these receptors: an adult with an advanced solid tumor such as melanoma, head and neck, liver or kidney cancer.

This rearrangement joins TRBV7-9 to TRBJ1-4, with D possibly being TRBD1 (5 bases). Per germline, CDR1 SEHNR and CDR2 FQNEAQ (reference sequence). The CDR3 extends over 15 amino acids. The V end was cut by 3 bases, the J end by 7 bases, with 15 bases between. Here the CDR3 reads CASSFYGGVVEKLFF. CDR3 coding DNA: TGTGCCAGCAGCTTCTACGGAGGGGTGGTTGAAAAACTGTTTTTT. Based on the CDR3 plus reference TRBV7-9 and TRBJ1-4, the full variable domain is DTGVSQNPRHKITKRGQNVTFRCDPISEHNRLYWYRQTLGQGPEFLTYFQNEAQLEKSRLLSDRFSAERPKGSFSTLEIQRTEQGDSAMYLCASSFYGGVVEKLFFGSGTQLSVL.

J is TRBJ1-2 and V is TRBV6-6; 7 nucleotides align to TRBD1. V lost 4 bases and J lost 1; bases outside the gene matches: 9. There are 16 residues in the CDR3. In germline, CDR1 is MNHNY, CDR2 SVGAGI (reference sequence). CDR3 in amino acids: CASSSPPGQLNYGYTF. Here the CDR3 DNA reads TGTGCCAGCAGTTCCCCTCCGGGACAGCTTAACTATGGCTACACCTTC.

The count of this clone is one. The J gene is TRBJ2-1, the V gene TRBV5-6, with a possible D match to TRBD2 (6 bases). The V gene lost 6 bases and the J gene lost 4 bases, with 17 bases spanning the gap. There are 15 residues in the CDR3. Germline lookup yields CDR1 SGHDT and CDR2 YYEEEE. The DNA of the CDR3 is TGTGCCAGCACCTTTAATAGCGGAAGATACAATGAGCAGTTCTTC. Protein: CASTFNSGRYNEQFF.

The gene calls are TRBV9 and TRBJ1-3; D is possibly TRBD1 (5 bases). CDR3 size: 15 residues. Deletions cut 4 bases from V and 0 bases from J, with 11 bases between. Looked up from germline, CDR1 is SGDLS and CDR2 is YYNGEE. This chain's CDR3 is CASSSQGFSGNTIYF. The CDR3 coding sequence is TGTGCCAGCAGCTCCCAGGGATTCTCTGGAAACACCATATATTTT.

This sequence joins TRBV5-6 and TRBJ2-5; D unresolved. Trimming removed 4 bases at V and 1 base at J, with 11 bases between. The CDR3 length is 14 residues. Germline loops: CDR1 SGHDT, CDR2 YYEEEE. CDR3 sequence (DNA): TGTGCCAGCAGCGTCACGCATGTCCAAGAGACCCAGTACTTC. It is translated as CASSVTHVQETQYF.

The rearrangement joins TRBV2 to TRBJ2-7, with TRBD2 as a possible D gene (7 bases). The V end was cut by 7 bases, the J end by 2 bases, with 15 bases between. This CDR3 has 14 residues. In germline, CDR1 is SNHLY, CDR2 FYNNEI. CDR3 DNA sequence: TGTGCCAGCACTTCTAGGGGGGGCCCCTACGAGCAGTACGTC. Residues: CASTSRGGPYEQYV.

The CDR3 nucleotides read TGCGCCAGCAGCTTGGCCGGGACGCAGTATTTT. Encoded protein: CASSLAGTQYF. V usage is TRBV5-1 and J usage is TRBJ2-3; D gene uncertain. V gave up 0 bases and J gave up 9 bases, with 5 bases separating them. This CDR3 spans 11 amino acids. The germline CDR1 and CDR2 sequences are SGHRS and YFSETQ.

The J gene is TRBJ2-5, the V gene TRBV11-2; 7 bases match TRBD1. The CDR3 has 14 residues. Germline trimming cut 1 base from V and 4 bases from J; bases unmatched to any gene: 3. The germline V gene encodes CDR1 SGHAT and CDR2 FQNNGV. CDR3 protein: CASSLVAGGETQYF. The CDR3 coding sequence is TGTGCCAGCAGCTTAGTGGCAGGGGGAGAGACCCAGTACTTC.

The chain couples TRBV7-3 to TRBJ2-3; 7 bases match TRBD2. The CDR3 extends over 15 amino acids. Germline values: CDR1 SGHTA, CDR2 FQGTGA. Losses at the gene ends were 2 bases for V and 4 bases for J; bases not matched to a gene: 6. The CDR3 spells CASSLYGGRPDTQYF. The DNA for the CDR3 is TGTGCCAGCAGCTTATACGGCGGGAGACCAGATACGCAGTATTTT.

This clone was observed once. The V and J genes are TRBV6-1 and TRBJ2-1; D unresolved. This CDR3 spans 16 amino acids. Trimming pared 4 bases from V and 0 bases from J, leaving 13 bases between. CDR1 is MNHNS, CDR2 SASEGT, per germline. The CDR3 reads CASSARTASSYNEQFF. The CDR3 DNA is TGTGCCAGCAGTGCCCGGACGGCAAGCTCCTACAATGAGCAGTTCTTC.

This clone was seen only a few times. The chain couples TRBV15 to TRBJ2-2; D is unclear. The V end was cut by 3 bases, the J end by 6 bases, with 14 bases between. The germline CDR1 and CDR2 sequences are LNHNV and YYDKDF (reference sequence). This CDR3 comprises 15 residues. This chain's CDR3 is CATSRARPTPGELFF. Here the CDR3 DNA reads TGTGCCACCAGCAGGGCTCGACCTACCCCCGGGGAGCTGTTTTTT. Full variable domain (remainder filled in from reference TRBV15 and TRBJ2-2): DAMVIQNPRYQVTQFGKPVTLSCSQTLNHNVMYWYQQKSSQAPKLLFHYYDKDFNNEADTPDNFQSRRPNTSFCFLDIRSPGLGDTAMYLCATSRARPTPGELFFGEGSRLTVL.

The chain combines TRBV5-6 with TRBJ1-4, with 8 bases identical to TRBD1. V lost 4 bases and J lost 5; bases outside the gene matches: 4. The germline gives CDR1 SGHDT, CDR2 YYEEEE. The CDR3 has 14 residues. The CDR3 bases are TGTGCCAGCAGCAAGACAGGGGCCAATGAAAAACTGTTTTTT. Translated: CASSKTGANEKLFF. Combining the CDR3 with reference TRBV5-6 and TRBJ1-4 gives the whole variable domain DAGVTQSPTHLIKTRGQQVTLRCSPKSGHDTVSWYQQALGQGPQFIFQYYEEEERQRGNFPDRFSGHQFPNYSSELNVNALLLGDSALYLCASSKTGANEKLFFGSGTQLSVL.

This clone was seen only a few times. This CDR3 is CASMISGSHNEQFF. The CDR3 DNA is TGTGCCAGCATGATTAGCGGGAGCCACAATGAGCAGTTCTTC. This chain joins TRBV6-1 and TRBJ2-1, with 9 bases fitting TRBD2. CDR3 length equals 14 residues. V lost 7 bases and J lost 5; bases outside the gene matches: 6. Germline values: CDR1 MNHNS, CDR2 SASEGT.